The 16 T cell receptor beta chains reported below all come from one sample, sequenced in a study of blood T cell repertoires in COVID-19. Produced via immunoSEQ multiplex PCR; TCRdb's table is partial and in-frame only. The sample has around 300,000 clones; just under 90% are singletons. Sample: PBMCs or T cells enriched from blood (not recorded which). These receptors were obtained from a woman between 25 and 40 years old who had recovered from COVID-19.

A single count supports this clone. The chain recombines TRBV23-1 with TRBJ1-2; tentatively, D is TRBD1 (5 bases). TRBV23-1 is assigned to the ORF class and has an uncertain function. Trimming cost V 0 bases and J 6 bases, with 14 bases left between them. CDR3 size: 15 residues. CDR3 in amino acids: CASSQSFKGRNGYTF. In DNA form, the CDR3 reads TGCGCCAGCAGTCAATCATTTAAGGGGCGGAATGGCTACACCTTC.

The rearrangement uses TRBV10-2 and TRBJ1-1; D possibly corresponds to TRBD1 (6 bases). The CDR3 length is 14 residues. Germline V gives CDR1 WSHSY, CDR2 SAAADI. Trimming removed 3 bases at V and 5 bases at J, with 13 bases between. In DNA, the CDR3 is TGCGCCAGCAGTGATTGGGGCAGGGGAACTGAAGCTTTCTTT. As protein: CASSDWGRGTEAFF.

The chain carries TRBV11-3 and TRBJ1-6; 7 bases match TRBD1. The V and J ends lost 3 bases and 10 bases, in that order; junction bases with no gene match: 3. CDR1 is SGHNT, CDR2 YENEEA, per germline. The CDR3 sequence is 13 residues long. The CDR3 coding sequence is TGTGCCAGCAGCTTCTACAGGGGATCACCCCTCCACTTT. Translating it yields CASSFYRGSPLHF.

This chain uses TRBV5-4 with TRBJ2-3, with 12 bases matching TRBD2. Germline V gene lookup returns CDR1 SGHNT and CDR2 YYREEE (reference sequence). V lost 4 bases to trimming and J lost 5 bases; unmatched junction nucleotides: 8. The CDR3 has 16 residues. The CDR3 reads CASSLRLAGDVDTQYF. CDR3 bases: TGTGCCAGCAGCCTGAGACTAGCGGGAGATGTAGATACGCAGTATTTT. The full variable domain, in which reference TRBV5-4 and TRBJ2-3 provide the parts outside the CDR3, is ETGVTQSPTHLIKTRGQQVTLRCSSQSGHNTVSWYQQALGQGPQFIFQYYREEENGRGNFPPRFSGLQFPNYSSELNVNALELDDSALYLCASSLRLAGDVDTQYFGPGTRLTVL.

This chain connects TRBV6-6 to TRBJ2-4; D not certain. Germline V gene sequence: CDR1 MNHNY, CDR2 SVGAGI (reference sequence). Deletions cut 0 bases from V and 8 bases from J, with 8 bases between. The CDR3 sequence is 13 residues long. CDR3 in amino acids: CASSYSELDIQYF. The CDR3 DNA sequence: TGTGCCAGCAGTTACTCCGAGTTAGACATTCAGTACTTC.

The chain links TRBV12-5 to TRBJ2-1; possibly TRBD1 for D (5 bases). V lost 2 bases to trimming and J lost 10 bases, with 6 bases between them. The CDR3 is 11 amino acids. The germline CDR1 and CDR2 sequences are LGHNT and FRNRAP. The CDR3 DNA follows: TGTGCTAGTGGTTTGCGGACAGAGCAGTTCTTC. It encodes CASGLRTEQFF.

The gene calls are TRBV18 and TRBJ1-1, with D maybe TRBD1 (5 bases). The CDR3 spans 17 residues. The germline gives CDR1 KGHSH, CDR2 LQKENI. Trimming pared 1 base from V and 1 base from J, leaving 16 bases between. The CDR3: CASSPRYGAPTNTEAFF. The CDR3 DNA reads TGTGCCAGCTCACCACGATATGGGGCCCCGACGAACACTGAAGCTTTCTTT.

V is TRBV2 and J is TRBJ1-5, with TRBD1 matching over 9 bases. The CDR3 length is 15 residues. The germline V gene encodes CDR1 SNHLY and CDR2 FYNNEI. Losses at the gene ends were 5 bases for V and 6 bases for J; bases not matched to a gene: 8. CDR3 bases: TGTGCCAGCAGTAAGACCGGGACAGGGAGTCAGCCCCAGCATTTT. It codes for CASSKTGTGSQPQHF.

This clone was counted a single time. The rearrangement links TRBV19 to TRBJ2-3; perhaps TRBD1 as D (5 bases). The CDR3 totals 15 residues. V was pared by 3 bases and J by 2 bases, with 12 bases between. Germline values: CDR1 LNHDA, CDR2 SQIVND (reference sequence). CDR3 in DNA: TGTGCCAGTAGTATTACCGGACAATCCACAGATACGCAGTATTTT. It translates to CASSITGQSTDTQYF.

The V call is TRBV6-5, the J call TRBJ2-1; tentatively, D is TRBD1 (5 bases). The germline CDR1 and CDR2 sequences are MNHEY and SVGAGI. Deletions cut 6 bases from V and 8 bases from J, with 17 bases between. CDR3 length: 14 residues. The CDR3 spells CASRFARGLHEQFF. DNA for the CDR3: TGTGCCAGCAGATTTGCAAGGGGCCTACATGAGCAGTTCTTC.

The CDR3 sequence is CASNYGQAYHNEQFF. Written as DNA, the CDR3 is TGTGCCAGCAACTACGGACAGGCTTACCACAATGAGCAGTTCTTC. This chain links TRBV6-5 with TRBJ2-1; TRBD1 agrees at 7 bases. The CDR3 sequence is 15 residues long. CDR1 and CDR2 from the germline V gene are MNHEY and SVGAGI. Trimming cost V 7 bases and J 5 bases; bases outside gene matches: 11.

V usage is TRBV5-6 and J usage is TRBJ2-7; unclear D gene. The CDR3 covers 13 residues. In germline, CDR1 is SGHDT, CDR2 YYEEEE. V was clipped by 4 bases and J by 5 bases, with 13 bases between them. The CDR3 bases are TGTGCCAGCAGCATCCCCGCGGTGGACGAGCAGTACTTC. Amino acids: CASSIPAVDEQYF. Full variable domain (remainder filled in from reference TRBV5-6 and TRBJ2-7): DAGVTQSPTHLIKTRGQQVTLRCSPKSGHDTVSWYQQALGQGPQFIFQYYEEEERQRGNFPDRFSGHQFPNYSSELNVNALLLGDSALYLCASSIPAVDEQYFGPGTRLTVT.

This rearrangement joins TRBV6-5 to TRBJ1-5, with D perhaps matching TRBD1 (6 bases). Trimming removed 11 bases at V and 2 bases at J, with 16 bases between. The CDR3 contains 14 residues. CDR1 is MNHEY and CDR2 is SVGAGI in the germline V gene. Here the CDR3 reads CALSRAGGNQPQHF. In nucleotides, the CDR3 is TGTGCCCTTTCCAGAGCAGGGGGCAATCAGCCCCAGCATTTT.

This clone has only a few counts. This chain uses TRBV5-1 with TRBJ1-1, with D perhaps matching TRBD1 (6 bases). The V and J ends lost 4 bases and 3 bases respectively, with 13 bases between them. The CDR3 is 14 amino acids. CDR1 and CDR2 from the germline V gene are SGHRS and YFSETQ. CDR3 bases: TGCGCCAGCAGCCCCATAGGGGGAGACACTGAAGCTTTCTTT. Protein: CASSPIGGDTEAFF.

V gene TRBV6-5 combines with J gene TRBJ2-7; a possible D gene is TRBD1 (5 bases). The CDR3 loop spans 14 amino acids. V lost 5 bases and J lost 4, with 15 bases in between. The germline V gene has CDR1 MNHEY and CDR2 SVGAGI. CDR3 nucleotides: TGTGCCAGCAGTCCTACGGACATTGATTACGAGCAGTACTTC. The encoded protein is CASSPTDIDYEQYF.

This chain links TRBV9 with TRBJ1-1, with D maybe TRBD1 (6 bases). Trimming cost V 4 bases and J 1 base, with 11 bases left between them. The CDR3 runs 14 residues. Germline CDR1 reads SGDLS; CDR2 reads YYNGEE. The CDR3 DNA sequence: TGTGCCAGCAGCCAGGGGCAGGGGAACACTGAAGCTTTCTTT. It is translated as CASSQGQGNTEAFF.